A single sample gave rise to the 32 T cell receptor beta chains below, sequenced in a study of vaccination and CD4 T cells after COVID-19. Sequenced with the Oncomine TCR Beta short-read assay was DNA taken from cultured CD4+ T cells. TCRdb reanalysed the PCR reads using MiXCR and keeps one entry per CDR3 protein. The table lists 15,000 to 20,000 distinct CDR3 sequences, roughly 40% of them singletons, with roughly 8.9% in the top ten. Treatment noted: approximately 9-day PBMC culture with coronavirus spike peptide pools or control peptides (ViraFEST assay). These receptors' targets are unknown. Sequenced: CD4+ T cells from blood, cultured in vitro. The receptors shown here come from a human donor who had recovered from COVID-19.

The rearrangement joins TRBV19 to TRBJ1-2; no definite D call. The germline V gene has CDR1 LNHDA and CDR2 SQIVND (reference sequence). This CDR3 spans 12 amino acids. Trimming removed 4 bases at V and 0 bases at J, with 3 bases between. CDR3 region: CASSKANYGYTF. CDR3 coding DNA: TGTGCCAGTAGTAAGGCTAACTATGGCTACACCTTC.

The chain joins TRBV7-9 to TRBJ2-1; D is unresolved. CDR3 size: 14 residues. Germline CDR1 and CDR2: SEHNR and FQNEAQ (reference sequence). Trimming shortened V by 2 bases and J by 1 base, and 6 bases separated the two germline ends. The chain's CDR3 is CASSLSRSYNEQFF. CDR3 coding DNA: TGTGCCAGCAGCTTAAGTAGGTCCTACAATGAGCAGTTCTTC.

This chain connects TRBV27 to TRBJ2-1; TRBD2 matches 9 bases. Per the germline V gene, CDR1 is MNHEY and CDR2 is SMNVEV (reference sequence). Trimming took 4 bases from V and 9 from J; bases not matched to a gene: 16. The CDR3 extends over 17 amino acids. The CDR3 coding sequence is TGTGCCAGCAGTTGGGGCCCAGGGACTAGCCCAGGTGCTGAGCAGTTCTTC. It specifies CASSWGPGTSPGAEQFF.

This chain joins TRBV30 and TRBJ1-5, with D unresolved. CDR1 is GTSNPN and CDR2 is SVGIG in the germline V gene (reference sequence). Deletions cut 4 bases from V and 0 bases from J, with 7 bases between. The length of the CDR3 is 13 residues. CDR3: CAWTENSNQPQHF. CDR3 sequence (DNA): TGTGCCTGGACCGAGAATAGCAATCAGCCCCAGCATTTT.

The rearrangement links TRBV27 to TRBJ1-6; D is unclear. The V gene's germline CDR1 is MNHEY and CDR2 SMNVEV (reference sequence). This CDR3 has 15 residues. V dropped 1 base and J dropped 0 bases, with 4 bases sitting between them. CDR3 in amino acids: CASSLWSSYNSPLHF. The CDR3 region has the DNA TGTGCCAGCAGTTTATGGAGCTCCTATAATTCACCCCTCCACTTT.

The CDR3 sequence is CASSLDGSRRKQYF. The CDR3 DNA reads as TGTGCCAGCAGTTTGGACGGGAGTCGGAGAAAACAGTACTTC. V and J are TRBV28 and TRBJ2-7; perhaps TRBD2 as D (6 bases). V lost 3 bases and J 10 bases, leaving 19 bases between the germline ends. This CDR3 has 14 residues. Looked up from germline, CDR1 is MDHEN and CDR2 is SYDVKM.

This clonotype has only a few counts. The genes are TRBV11-3 and TRBJ2-3; the match to TRBD2 covers 9 bases. This CDR3 has 17 residues. Germline assignment: CDR1 SGHNT and CDR2 YENEEA. Trimming at V came to 1 base and at J to 4 bases, leaving 9 bases not matched to a gene. CDR3 DNA: TGTGCCAGCAGCTTAGGACGGCGGGAGGGCCATTCAGATACGCAGTATTTT. It specifies CASSLGRREGHSDTQYF.

This chain joins TRBV4-3 and TRBJ1-6; unclear D gene. The CDR3 sequence is 15 residues long. The germline V and J ends were trimmed by 1 base and 10 bases, with 14 bases remaining between them. The germline gives CDR1 LGHNA, CDR2 YSLEER. The CDR3 DNA follows: TGCGCCAGCAGCCAAGTTTTGAGCTCGAGGTCACCCCTCCACTTT. It is translated as CASSQVLSSRSPLHF.

The chain links TRBV30 to TRBJ2-1, with 13 bases fitting TRBD2. Germline CDR1 and CDR2: GTSNPN and SVGIG (reference sequence). The J segment lost 6 bases and the V segment lost 3 bases, leaving 5 bases of the junction unmatched. This CDR3 has 15 residues. CDR3 nucleotide sequence: TGTGCCTGGAGCCATGGACTAGCGGGAGTCAATGAGCAGTTCTTC. Translating gives CAWSHGLAGVNEQFF.

This clonotype was counted between two and nine times. The rearrangement uses TRBV20-1 and TRBJ1-5; D gene ambiguous. V gave up 6 bases and J gave up 0 bases, with 6 bases separating them. This CDR3 is built from 12 residues. Germline loops: CDR1 DFQATT, CDR2 SNEGSKA (reference sequence). The chain's CDR3 is CSATHSNQPQHF. The CDR3 bases are TGCAGTGCGACTCATAGCAATCAGCCCCAGCATTTT.

This chain joins TRBV5-6 and TRBJ1-1, with D uncertain. V shed 0 bases and J shed 2 bases, with 14 bases lying between them. The V gene's germline CDR1 is SGHDT and CDR2 YYEEEE. The length of the CDR3 is 16 residues. The CDR3 DNA reads as TGTGCCAGCAGCTTGGAATCTTGGCACCTAAACACTGAAGCTTTCTTT. Residues: CASSLESWHLNTEAFF.

The V gene is TRBV20-1, the J gene TRBJ2-7; D is possibly TRBD1 (5 bases). CDR3 size: 13 residues. V was shortened by 6 bases and J by 5 bases, with 17 bases between the two germline ends. The germline CDR1 and CDR2 sequences are DFQATT and SNEGSKA (reference sequence). CDR3: CSADRRAVDEQYF. In DNA form, the CDR3 reads TGCAGTGCCGACCGCAGGGCAGTGGACGAGCAGTACTTC.

This clonotype is labeled as medium-sized. The rearrangement links TRBV2 to TRBJ1-5; D not certain. The CDR3 sequence is 14 residues long. Trimming shortened V by 2 bases and J by 2 bases, and 7 bases separated the two germline ends. The germline gives CDR1 SNHLY, CDR2 FYNNEI. The CDR3: CASSERPGNQPQHF. The CDR3, as DNA: TGTGCCAGCAGTGAAAGGCCGGGCAATCAGCCCCAGCATTTT.

Only a few counts were recorded for this clonotype. V gene TRBV24-1 combines with J gene TRBJ1-2; D is unresolved. The V end was cut by 4 bases, the J end by 6 bases, with 5 bases between. The CDR3 totals 11 residues. In germline, CDR1 is KGHDR, CDR2 SFDVKD. The CDR3 spells CATSDPDGYTF. The CDR3 DNA reads as TGTGCCACCAGTGACCCGGATGGCTACACCTTC.

The chain recombines TRBV18 with TRBJ1-2; TRBD1 aligns across 9 bases. This CDR3 is built from 15 residues. The J segment lost 6 bases and the V segment lost 3 bases, leaving 8 bases of the junction unmatched. CDR1 KGHSH and CDR2 LQKENI come from the germline V gene. The CDR3 loop reads CASSPRDRAKDGYTF. In nucleotides, the CDR3 is TGTGCCAGCTCACCCCGGGACAGGGCAAAGGATGGCTACACCTTC.

This clonotype turned up a few times. The V gene is TRBV5-8, the J gene TRBJ1-4, with 7 bases identical to TRBD1. CDR3 length: 14 amino acids. V lost 3 bases and J lost 10; bases outside the gene matches: 9. CDR1 and CDR2 from the germline V gene are SGHTS and YDEGEE. CDR3 sequence (DNA): TGTGCCAGCAGCTCTTACAGGGGTTTACGAAAACTGTTTTTT. This translates into CASSSYRGLRKLFF.

The CDR3 is CASSLKGVDNSPLHF. DNA of the CDR3: TGTGCCAGCAGCCTAAAGGGGGTGGATAATTCACCCCTCCACTTT. V and J are TRBV5-4 and TRBJ1-6, with D perhaps TRBD1 (6 bases). The germline gives CDR1 SGHNT, CDR2 YYREEE (reference sequence). The V end was cut by 4 bases, the J end by 5 bases, with 13 bases between. This CDR3 is 15 amino acids long.

The chain recombines TRBV6-1 with TRBJ1-1, with a tentative D call TRBD1 (5 bases). Deletions cut 2 bases from V and 1 base from J, with 14 bases between. The CDR3 spans 16 residues. The germline V gene encodes CDR1 MNHNS and CDR2 SASEGT. CDR3 DNA: TGTGCCAGCAGTGAATCCCGTAGGGGAGCGAACACTGAAGCTTTCTTT. It codes for CASSESRRGANTEAFF.

The chain couples TRBV9 to TRBJ2-3; possible D gene TRBD2, 5 bases. Germline CDR1 SGDLS, CDR2 YYNGEE. V lost 3 bases and J lost 6, with 17 bases in between. CDR3 length: 15 residues. The CDR3 DNA is TGTGCCAGCAGCGCCAACACTTACCGAGGGGATACGCAGTATTTT. It yields the protein CASSANTYRGDTQYF.

This rearrangement joins TRBV6-1 to TRBJ2-1, with TRBD2 identical over 11 bases. The CDR3 totals 17 residues. CDR1 is MNHNS, CDR2 SASEGT, per germline. With 8 bases clipped from V and 6 bases from J, the junction kept 15 bases outside the gene matches. The CDR3 sequence is CASRGTSGGRIGNEQFF. Here the CDR3 DNA reads TGTGCCAGCCGAGGGACTAGCGGCGGGAGAATCGGCAATGAGCAGTTCTTC.

The chain carries TRBV7-2 and TRBJ2-2; D is unclear. This CDR3 contains 15 residues. V gave up 1 base and J gave up 2 bases, with 8 bases separating them. From germline, CDR1 is SGHTA and CDR2 FQGNSA. The DNA for the CDR3 is TGTGCCAGCAGCTTAGTCGTGACAAACACCGGGGAGCTGTTTTTT. Protein: CASSLVVTNTGELFF.

This clonotype has just a few counts. The chain links TRBV2 to TRBJ2-3, with 13 bases matching TRBD2. The germline CDR1 and CDR2 sequences are SNHLY and FYNNEI. The CDR3 contains 13 residues. Losses at the gene ends were 11 bases for V and 5 bases for J; bases not matched to a gene: 4. CDR3 nucleotide sequence: TGTGCCGGCGGGACTAGCGGGAAAGATACGCAGTATTTT. As protein: CAGGTSGKDTQYF. The whole variable domain, remainder taken from reference TRBV2 and TRBJ2-3, is EPEVTQTPSHQVTQMGQEVILRCVPISNHLYFYWYRQILGQKVEFLVSFYNNEISEKSEIFDDQFSVERPDGSNFTLKIRSTKLEDSAMYFCAGGTSGKDTQYFGPGTRLTVL.

The V gene is TRBV20-1, the J gene TRBJ2-7; 10 nucleotides agree with TRBD2. The germline CDR1 and CDR2 sequences are DFQATT and SNEGSKA (reference sequence). The CDR3 totals 14 residues. The J segment lost 9 bases and the V segment lost 0 bases, leaving 8 bases of the junction unmatched. The CDR3, as DNA: TGCAGTGCTAGAGATGGCCTAGCGGGAGAGGTGCAGTACTTC. This codes for CSARDGLAGEVQYF.

This clonotype was counted between two and nine times. The V gene is TRBV20-1, the J gene TRBJ2-7; 9 bases line up with TRBD2. The CDR3 is 15 residues long. The junction had 7 bases not matched to a gene; V was cut back by 0 bases and J by 4 bases. The germline CDR1 and CDR2 sequences are DFQATT and SNEGSKA (reference sequence). The CDR3 region has the DNA TGCAGTGCTAGAGATCGAAGACTAGCGGAGTACGAGCAGTACTTC. Protein: CSARDRRLAEYEQYF.

This clonotype appeared a few times. The V call is TRBV6-1, the J call TRBJ1-5; D is possibly TRBD1 (5 bases). CDR3 length: 12 residues. CDR1 MNHNS and CDR2 SASEGT come from the germline V gene. V was cut by 10 bases and J by 5 bases, with 12 bases left in between. CDR3 residues: CATKLGHQPQHF. For the CDR3, the DNA is TGTGCCACCAAATTGGGACATCAGCCCCAGCATTTT.

To note about this clonotype: A junction end diverges from the germline sequence, so it may reflect a read error. The gene calls are TRBV19 and TRBJ1-2; the match to TRBD1 covers 7 bases. The CDR3 sequence is 14 residues long. CDR1 is LNHDA, CDR2 SQIVND, per germline (reference sequence). In DNA, the CDR3 is TGTGCCAGTAGTATAGATGGAAGAGGGACAGCCATCTTCTTC. This encodes CASSIDGRGTAIFF. The whole variable domain, remainder taken from reference TRBV19 and TRBJ1-2, is DGGITQSPKYLFRKEGQNVTLSCEQNLNHDAMYWYRQDPGQGLRLIYYSQIVNDFQKGDIAEGYSVSREKKESFPLTVTSAQKNPTAFYLCASSIDGRGTAIFFGSGTRLTVV.

The chain joins TRBV5-1 to TRBJ1-5; D perhaps matches TRBD1 (5 bases). Deletions cut 0 bases from V and 2 bases from J, with 9 bases between. Germline V CDR1 and CDR2: SGHRS, YFSETQ. This CDR3 has 15 amino acids. The CDR3 bases are TGCGCCAGCAGCTTGGATGGGGCCGGCAATCAGCCCCAGCATTTT. Translation: CASSLDGAGNQPQHF.

The genes are TRBV20-1 and TRBJ2-7; no clear D. Trimming pared 6 bases from V and 2 bases from J, leaving 11 bases between. This CDR3 has 12 amino acids. The V gene's germline CDR1 is DFQATT and CDR2 SNEGSKA (reference sequence). CDR3: CSATVNTYEQYF. The DNA of the CDR3 is TGCAGTGCCACGGTCAACACCTACGAGCAGTACTTC.

V usage is TRBV6-1 and J usage is TRBJ1-1, with a weak D call TRBD1 (6 bases). The CDR3 has 13 residues. In germline, CDR1 is MNHNS, CDR2 SASEGT. The V end was cut by 4 bases, the J end by 3 bases, with 9 bases between. The CDR3 nucleotides read TGTGCCAGCAGTGTGGGGGCACACACTGAAGCTTTCTTT. Its protein is CASSVGAHTEAFF.

The chain employs TRBV20-1 and TRBJ2-4, with 9 bases lining up with TRBD2. The junction had 10 bases not matched to a gene; V was cut back by 5 bases and J by 8 bases. Per germline, CDR1 DFQATT and CDR2 SNEGSKA (reference sequence). This CDR3 spans 14 amino acids. This CDR3 reads CSAPNSGRRDIQYF. The CDR3, as DNA: TGCAGTGCTCCCAATAGCGGGAGAAGGGACATTCAGTACTTC.

This chain connects TRBV30 to TRBJ1-2; 10 bases match TRBD1. Germline V lookup: CDR1 GTSNPN, CDR2 SVGIG (reference sequence). The CDR3 length is 12 residues. The J segment lost 5 bases and the V segment lost 7 bases, leaving 4 bases of the junction unmatched. The CDR3 loop is CAFSGQGYGYTF. For the CDR3, the DNA is TGTGCCTTCTCGGGACAGGGGTATGGCTACACCTTC.

This clonotype has only a few counts. The V gene is TRBV5-1, the J gene TRBJ2-2, with D perhaps matching TRBD1 (6 bases). Germline assignment: CDR1 SGHRS and CDR2 YFSETQ. This CDR3 is built from 16 residues. V shed 0 bases and J shed 4 bases, with 13 bases lying between them. The CDR3 region has the DNA TGCGCCAGCAGCTTGGATGCAGGGGCCGGCACCGGGGAGCTGTTTTTT. This sequence encodes CASSLDAGAGTGELFF.